The source of this T cell receptor beta chain is a study of T cells in Graves' hyperthyroidism and ophthalmopathy. RNA transcripts were the template for amplifying TCR beta CDR3 regions. The TCR CDR3 first-round RT-PCR relied on the HTBI primer set. One entry per CDR3 protein results from TCRdb running MiXCR on the multiplex PCR reads. This table holds 700,000 to 950,000 distinct CDR3 sequences, roughly a third found once. To note about this clonotype: The antigen is not known.

Points from the study as a whole: With a median lead of 6.5 months before onset, the model predicted ophthalmopathy.

Over 18 months, lack of ophthalmopathy progression marked Graves' hyperthyroidism as stable. Orbital computed tomography, thyroid ultrasound, serum thyroxine and TRAb, and clinical symptoms together informed the diagnoses. This CDR3 is built from 18 residues. Germline values: CDR1 MNHEY, CDR2 SVGAGI. Germline trimming cut 0 bases from V and 5 bases from J; bases unmatched to any gene: 11. The sequenced sample consisted of blood. This receptor was identified in a woman aged 40 to 55 with Graves' hyperthyroidism. The chain combines TRBV6-5 with TRBJ1-5, with 9 nucleotides matching TRBD1. The CDR3 coding sequence is TGTGCCAGCAGTTACTCGAGGACAGGGGTTATTTGGGATCAGCCCCAGCATTTT. It yields the protein CASSYSRTGVIWDQPQHF.